The clone carrying this T cell receptor (beta chain) was counted between two and nine times. Germline assignment: CDR1 LGHNA and CDR2 YSLEER. This CDR3 spans 14 amino acids. Trimming took off 0 bases at V and 6 bases at J, with 11 bases between the two ends. As handled by the study authors: How many nucleated cells were present was estimated from reference gene primer amplification. Profiling relied on immunoSEQ multiplex PCR, and the TCRdb table lists in-frame clones only, not all of them. D and trimming were read from the DNA, whereas the V and J calls and clone size are those reported in that table. The repertoire holds more than 200,000 clones, with over 80% as singletons. These data belong to a study of blood T cell repertoires in COVID-19. Study details: The cDNA or gDNA used as material had been derived from T cells, B-cell-depleted T cells, or PBMCs.

This sequence originates from a man between 25 and 39 years old with COVID-19, enrolled during active disease. What was sequenced was peripheral blood. The chain joins TRBV4-3 to TRBJ1-2; D might be TRBD1 (6 bases). CDR3 loop: CASSQDRGGDGYTF. In DNA form, the CDR3 reads TGCGCCAGCAGCCAAGATAGGGGGGGGGATGGCTACACCTTC.